Listed here are 15 T cell receptor beta chains from one sample, sequenced in a study of cytomegalovirus exposure and HLA in healthy donors. 60 Vbeta and 13 Jbeta primers were used in PCR. Some clones are missing from TCRdb's copy, which holds only in-frame ones; the method was immunoSEQ multiplex PCR. The sample consists of about 86,000 clones, about 77% of them appearing once. Sequencing was done on a sample of PBMCs. Receptor source: a male donor in good health and CMV-seropositive.

The chain employs TRBV7-9 and TRBJ1-1; D ambiguous. V was trimmed by 5 bases and J by 5 bases, leaving 12 bases between them. CDR1 is SEHNR, CDR2 FQNEAQ, per germline (reference sequence). There are 13 residues in the CDR3. This chain's CDR3 is CASSAQRQTEAFF. The CDR3, as DNA: TGTGCCAGCAGCGCACAAAGACAAACTGAAGCTTTCTTT. The whole variable domain, remainder taken from reference TRBV7-9 and TRBJ1-1, is DTGVSQNPRHKITKRGQNVTFRCDPISEHNRLYWYRQTLGQGPEFLTYFQNEAQLEKSRLLSDRFSAERPKGSFSTLEIQRTEQGDSAMYLCASSAQRQTEAFFGQGTRLTVV.

The V call is TRBV10-3, the J call TRBJ2-7; 11 nucleotides match TRBD2. Germline V gene data show CDR1 as ENHRY and CDR2 as SYGVKD. This CDR3 is built from 13 residues. V lost 9 bases to trimming and J lost 3 bases; unmatched junction nucleotides: 4. The CDR3 DNA is TGTGCCATTGCCGGGACTAGCGGCTACGAGCAGTACTTC. It translates to CAIAGTSGYEQYF.

The chain couples TRBV9 to TRBJ2-3; D may be TRBD2 (6 bases). Trimming left V 0 bases short and J 1 base short, with 12 bases between. CDR1 and CDR2 (germline): SGDLS, YYNGEE. The CDR3 runs 16 residues. The CDR3 is CASSVAGTGGTDTQYF. The CDR3 DNA reads TGTGCCAGCAGCGTAGCCGGAACGGGGGGCACAGATACGCAGTATTTT.

The rearrangement links TRBV25-1 to TRBJ2-1; the match to TRBD2 covers 8 bases. V lost 2 bases and J lost 7; bases outside the gene matches: 10. Germline CDR1 MGHDK, CDR2 SYGVNS. There are 16 residues in the CDR3. CDR3 region: CASSEPPAGVVNEQFF. The CDR3 DNA follows: TGTGCCAGCAGTGAACCCCCAGCGGGAGTTGTTAATGAGCAGTTCTTC.

This clone has only a few counts. One junction end disagrees with the germline gene, perhaps due to a read error. The J gene is TRBJ2-5, the V gene TRBV7-9; TRBD2 agrees at 11 bases. CDR1 and CDR2 (germline): SEHNR, FQNEAQ (reference sequence). This CDR3 contains 17 residues. The CDR3 here is CSSSFMSASGRSETQYF. The CDR3 DNA is TGTTCCAGCAGCTTCATGTCGGCTAGCGGGAGGTCGGAGACCCAGTACTTC.

The chain joins TRBV7-4 to TRBJ2-1; D is perhaps TRBD1 (6 bases). The germline V and J ends were trimmed by 5 bases and 2 bases, with 16 bases remaining between them. The V gene's germline CDR1 is SGHVT and CDR2 SQSDAQ. The CDR3 is 16 residues long. As DNA, the CDR3 is TGTGCCAGCAGCCTAGGAAGGGGGAGCCCCTACAATGAGCAGTTCTTC. Translated, it gives CASSLGRGSPYNEQFF.

This chain joins TRBV10-1 and TRBJ2-7; possible D gene TRBD1, 5 bases. Germline CDR1 is WNHNN and CDR2 is SYGVQD (reference sequence). Trimming stripped 8 bases from V and 3 bases from J, with 14 bases between. This CDR3 contains 13 residues. The CDR3 sequence is CASARGQGYEQYF. CDR3 coding DNA: TGCGCCAGCGCCCGTGGGCAGGGCTACGAGCAGTACTTC.

The rearrangement joins TRBV6-5 to TRBJ2-7; D is possibly TRBD1 (5 bases). V lost 0 bases, J lost 5 bases, and 11 bases lay in between. The CDR3 covers 14 residues. Germline V gene sequence: CDR1 MNHEY, CDR2 SVGAGI. CDR3 nucleotides: TGTGCCAGCAGTTACTCGGACACGGCAGACGAGCAGTACTTC. Translation gives CASSYSDTADEQYF.

This chain links TRBV5-1 with TRBJ2-7; no reliable D call. CDR1 is SGHRS, CDR2 YFSETQ, per germline. CDR3 length: 15 residues. V gave up 4 bases and J gave up 4 bases, with 18 bases separating them. The CDR3 sequence: CASSPLKSDGYEQYF. The DNA of the CDR3 is TGCGCCAGCAGCCCGCTCAAATCAGACGGGTACGAGCAGTACTTC.

The V and J genes are TRBV29-1 and TRBJ2-5, with 11 positions matching TRBD1. Germline CDR1 SQVTM, CDR2 ANQGSEA. The CDR3 runs to 14 residues. The V gene end was trimmed by 7 bases and the J gene end by 5 bases; junction bases not matched to a gene: 9. The DNA for the CDR3 is TGCAGCGCCCAGGACAGGGGGCTCGCGGAGACCCAGTACTTC. This translates into CSAQDRGLAETQYF. Using reference TRBV29-1 and TRBJ2-5 for the parts outside the CDR3, the full variable domain is SAVISQKPSRDICQRGTSLTIQCQVDSQVTMMFWYRQQPGQSLTLIATANQGSEATYESGFVIDKFPISRPNLTFSTLTVSNMSPEDSSIYLCSAQDRGLAETQYFGPGTRLLVL.

CDR3 DNA sequence: TGTGCCAGCAGTGAAGTCGGACAGGAGGCATTTGGGCGGCAGTACTTC. Residues: CASSEVGQEAFGRQYF. V usage is TRBV6-1 and J usage is TRBJ2-7; TRBD1 matches at 7 bases. V lost 1 base and J lost 9; bases outside the gene matches: 15. From germline, CDR1 is MNHNS and CDR2 SASEGT. The length of the CDR3 is 16 residues.

The gene calls are TRBV15 and TRBJ2-3; 7 bases map to TRBD2. The V gene end was trimmed by 0 bases and the J gene end by 2 bases; junction bases not matched to a gene: 2. The CDR3 runs to 15 residues. Germline lookup yields CDR1 LNHNV and CDR2 YYDKDF (reference sequence). CDR3 nucleotide sequence: TGTGCCACCAGCAGAGAGCTAGCGGTCACAGATACGCAGTATTTT. Its translation: CATSRELAVTDTQYF.

The CDR3 nucleotides are TGCACCAGCAGCCGGGGACAGGACTACTACGAGCAGTACTTC. This translates into CTSSRGQDYYEQYF. The chain combines TRBV1 with TRBJ2-7; TRBD1, the table's D call, was not compared with the DNA. TRBV1 is described as a pseudogene. The CDR3 consists of 14 residues.

This clone was observed a few times. The chain employs TRBV18 and TRBJ2-2, with D possibly being TRBD1 (5 bases). The CDR3 has 15 amino acids. V lost 3 bases and J 5 bases, leaving 13 bases between the germline ends. Germline V gene sequence: CDR1 KGHSH, CDR2 LQKENI. This chain's CDR3 is CASSPDPGSTGELFF. The CDR3 DNA follows: TGTGCCAGCTCACCGGATCCAGGGTCGACCGGGGAGCTGTTTTTT.

This chain uses TRBV5-5 with TRBJ1-2; D is uncertain. The CDR3 is 14 residues long. Between the trimmed V and J ends, which lost 2 bases and 4 bases, there was a span of 12 bases. CDR1 SGHKS and CDR2 YYEKEE come from the germline V gene (reference sequence). CDR3 loop: CASSLALRSYGYTF. In nucleotides, the CDR3 is TGTGCCAGCAGCTTAGCTCTTCGGTCCTATGGCTACACCTTC. The full variable domain, completed using reference TRBV5-5 and TRBJ1-2, is DAGVTQSPTHLIKTRGQQVTLRCSPISGHKSVSWYQQVLGQGPQFIFQYYEKEERGRGNFPDRFSARQFPNYSSELNVNALLLGDSALYLCASSLALRSYGYTFGSGTRLTVV.